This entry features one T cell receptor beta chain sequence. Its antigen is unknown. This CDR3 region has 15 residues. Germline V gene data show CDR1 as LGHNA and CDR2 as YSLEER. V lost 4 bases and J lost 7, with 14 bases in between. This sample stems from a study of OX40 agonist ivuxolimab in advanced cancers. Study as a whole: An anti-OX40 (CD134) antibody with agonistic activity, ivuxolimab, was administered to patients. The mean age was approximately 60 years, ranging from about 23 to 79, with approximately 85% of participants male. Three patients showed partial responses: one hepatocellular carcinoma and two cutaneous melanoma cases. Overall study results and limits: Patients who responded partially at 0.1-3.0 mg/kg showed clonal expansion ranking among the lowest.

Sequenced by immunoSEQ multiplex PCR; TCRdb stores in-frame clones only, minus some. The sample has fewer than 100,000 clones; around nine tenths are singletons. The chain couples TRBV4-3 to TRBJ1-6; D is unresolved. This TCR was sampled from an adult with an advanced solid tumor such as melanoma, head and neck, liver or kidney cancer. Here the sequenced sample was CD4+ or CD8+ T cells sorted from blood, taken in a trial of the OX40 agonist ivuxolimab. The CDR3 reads CASSPWAFSNSPLHF. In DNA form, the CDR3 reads TGCGCCAGCAGCCCTTGGGCCTTTTCAAATTCACCCCTCCACTTT.